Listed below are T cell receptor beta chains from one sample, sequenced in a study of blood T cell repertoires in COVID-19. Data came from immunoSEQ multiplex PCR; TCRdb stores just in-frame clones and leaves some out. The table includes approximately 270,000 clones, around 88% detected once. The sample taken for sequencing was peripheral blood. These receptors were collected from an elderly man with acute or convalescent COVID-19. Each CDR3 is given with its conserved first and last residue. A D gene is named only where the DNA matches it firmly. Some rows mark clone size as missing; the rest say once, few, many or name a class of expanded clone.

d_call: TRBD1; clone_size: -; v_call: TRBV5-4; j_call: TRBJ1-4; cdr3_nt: TGTGCCAGCAGCTCGGGACAGGGGCGGGGAAATGAAAAACTGTTTTTT; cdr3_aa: CASSSGQGRGNEKLFF
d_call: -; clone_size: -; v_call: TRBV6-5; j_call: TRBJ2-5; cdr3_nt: TGTGCCAGCATTCCCACAGTACAAGAGACCCAGTACTTC; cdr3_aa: CASIPTVQETQYF
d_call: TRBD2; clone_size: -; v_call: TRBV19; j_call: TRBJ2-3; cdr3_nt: TGTGCCAGTAGTTCAGCGGGAGTGAGGCAAGGAGATACGCAGTATTTT; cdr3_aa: CASSSAGVRQGDTQYF
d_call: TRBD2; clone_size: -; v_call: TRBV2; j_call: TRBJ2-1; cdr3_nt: TGTGCCAGCAGTGAAAGCTTAGCGGGAGGGCGGAATGAGCAGTTCTTC; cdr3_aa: CASSESLAGGRNEQFF
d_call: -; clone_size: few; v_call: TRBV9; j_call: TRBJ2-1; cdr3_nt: TGTGCCAGCAGCCCCCTCTCAGGATCCTACAATGAGCAGTTCTTC; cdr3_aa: CASSPLSGSYNEQFF
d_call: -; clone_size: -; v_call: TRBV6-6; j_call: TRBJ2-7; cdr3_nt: TGTGCCAGCAGCAACAACCGGGGAAGATCAAGAGGCGAGCAGTACTTC; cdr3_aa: CASSNNRGRSRGEQYF
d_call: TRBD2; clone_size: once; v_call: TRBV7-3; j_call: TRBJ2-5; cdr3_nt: TGTGCCAGCAGCTATTTAGCGGGGGGGCCGGAGACCCAGTACTTC; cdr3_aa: CASSYLAGGPETQYF
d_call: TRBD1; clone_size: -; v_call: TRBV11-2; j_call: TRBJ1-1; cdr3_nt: TGTGCCAGCAGCCCACCCGGAAGGACAGGGGGCTTGAACACTGAAGCTTTCTTT; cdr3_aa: CASSPPGRTGGLNTEAFF
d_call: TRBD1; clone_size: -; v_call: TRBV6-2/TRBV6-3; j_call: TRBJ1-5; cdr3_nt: TGTGCCAGCAGTCCCAGGGGGCCATCGGTCGGTCAGCCCCAGCATTTT; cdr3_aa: CASSPRGPSVGQPQHF
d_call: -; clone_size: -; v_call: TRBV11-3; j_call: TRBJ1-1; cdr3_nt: TGTGCCAGCAGCCCAACAGCCTTCACTGAAGCTTTCTTT; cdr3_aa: CASSPTAFTEAFF
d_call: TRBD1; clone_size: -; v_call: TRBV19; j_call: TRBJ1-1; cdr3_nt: TGTGCCAGTAGTATAGGGGCAGGGGGTACGACTGAAGCTTTCTTT; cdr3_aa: CASSIGAGGTTEAFF
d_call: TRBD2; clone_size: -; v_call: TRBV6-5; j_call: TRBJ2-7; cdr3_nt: TGTGCCAGCAGTTACCGGACTAGCGGGGATCTCTACGAGCAGTACTTC; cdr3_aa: CASSYRTSGDLYEQYF
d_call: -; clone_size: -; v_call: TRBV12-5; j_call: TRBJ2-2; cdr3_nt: TGTGCTAGTGGTATCCGACAGGGGAGGGAGACCGGGGAGCTGTTTTTT; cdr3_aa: CASGIRQGRETGELFF
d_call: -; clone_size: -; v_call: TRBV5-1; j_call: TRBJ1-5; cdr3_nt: TGCGCCAGCAGCTTCAGGGGCGATCAGCCCCAGCATTTT; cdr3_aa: CASSFRGDQPQHF
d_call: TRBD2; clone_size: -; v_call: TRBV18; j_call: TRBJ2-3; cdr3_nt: TGTGCCAGCTCACCACAAACTAGCGGTAGCACAGATACGCAGTATTTT; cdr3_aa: CASSPQTSGSTDTQYF
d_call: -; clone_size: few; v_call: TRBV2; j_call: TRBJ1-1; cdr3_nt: TGTGCCAGCAGTGTGTATTCGGTGGCGGCGGCCGAAGCTTTCTTT; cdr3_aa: CASSVYSVAAAEAFF
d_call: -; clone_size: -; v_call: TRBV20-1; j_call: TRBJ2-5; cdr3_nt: TGCAGTGCTAAACTGGAAGAGACCCAGTACTTC; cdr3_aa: CSAKLEETQYF
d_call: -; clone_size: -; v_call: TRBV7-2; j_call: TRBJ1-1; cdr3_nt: TGTGCCAGCAGCTTAGTAAGGGGGTTAGGATTGAACACTGAAGCTTTCTTT; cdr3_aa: CASSLVRGLGLNTEAFF
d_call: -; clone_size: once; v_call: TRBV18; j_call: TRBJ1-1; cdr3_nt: TGTGCCAGCTCACCGACTCGATCGAACACTGAAGCTTTCTTT; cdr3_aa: CASSPTRSNTEAFF
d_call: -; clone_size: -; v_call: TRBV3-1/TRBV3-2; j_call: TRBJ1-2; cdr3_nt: TGTGCCAGCAGCCAAGTCGGCCCGCGGAACTATGGCTACACCTTC; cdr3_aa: CASSQVGPRNYGYTF
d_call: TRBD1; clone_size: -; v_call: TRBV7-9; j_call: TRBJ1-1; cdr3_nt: TGTGCCAGCAGCCCGGGACAGACTATGAACACTGAAGCTTTCTTT; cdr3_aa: CASSPGQTMNTEAFF
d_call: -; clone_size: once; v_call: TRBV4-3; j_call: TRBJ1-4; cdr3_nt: TGCGCCAGCAGCCCAGGCGCGGGAGCAACTAATGAAAAACTGTTTTTT; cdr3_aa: CASSPGAGATNEKLFF
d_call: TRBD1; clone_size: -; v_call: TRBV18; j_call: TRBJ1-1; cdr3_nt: TGTGCCAGCTCACCCGGACAGGGATTAGGCACTGAAGCTTTCTTT; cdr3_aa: CASSPGQGLGTEAFF
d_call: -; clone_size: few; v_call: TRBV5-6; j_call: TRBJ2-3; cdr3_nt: TGTGCCAGCAGCTTTGGAGGGAGCGTCGGAGATACGCAGTATTTT; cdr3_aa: CASSFGGSVGDTQYF
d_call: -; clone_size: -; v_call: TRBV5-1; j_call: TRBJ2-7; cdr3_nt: TGCGCCAGCAGCTTGGATGTCGGCGGATTGGGCGAGCAGTACTTC; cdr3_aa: CASSLDVGGLGEQYF
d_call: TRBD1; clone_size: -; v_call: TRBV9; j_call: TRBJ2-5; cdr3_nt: TGTGCCAGCAGCGTAACGGGACAGGGAGGACAAGAGACCCAGTACTTC; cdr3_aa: CASSVTGQGGQETQYF
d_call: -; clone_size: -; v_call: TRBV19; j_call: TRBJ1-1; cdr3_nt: TGTGCCAGTAGTCCTCTACGTGGGAACACTGAAGCTTTCTTT; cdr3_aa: CASSPLRGNTEAFF
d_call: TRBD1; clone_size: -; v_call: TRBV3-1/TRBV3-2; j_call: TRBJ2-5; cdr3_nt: TGTGCCAGCAGTGTAGGGGGCAGGGAGACCCAGTACTTC; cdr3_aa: CASSVGGRETQYF
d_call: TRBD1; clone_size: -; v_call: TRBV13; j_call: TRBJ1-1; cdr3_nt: TGTGCCAGCAGCTTAGTAAGAACGACAGGGAGGACTGAAGCTTTCTTT; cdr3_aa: CASSLVRTTGRTEAFF
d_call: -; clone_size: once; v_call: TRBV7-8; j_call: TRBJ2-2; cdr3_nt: TGTGCCAGCAGCTTAGGGAGGCAGGCGAACACCGGGGAGCTGTTTTTT; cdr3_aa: CASSLGRQANTGELFF
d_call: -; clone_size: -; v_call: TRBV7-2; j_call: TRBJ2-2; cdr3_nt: TGTGCCAGCAGCTTTCGAGATCCGAACACCGGGGAGCTGTTTTTT; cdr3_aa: CASSFRDPNTGELFF
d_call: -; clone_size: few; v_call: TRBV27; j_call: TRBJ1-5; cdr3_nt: TGTGCCAGCAGTCTACGGGTTAGCAATCAGCCCCAGCATTTT; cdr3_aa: CASSLRVSNQPQHF
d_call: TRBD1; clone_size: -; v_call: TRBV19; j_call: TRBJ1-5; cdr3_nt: TGTGCCAGTAGTATTATGGGTACAGGGGGGGGGTATCAGCCCCAGCATTTT; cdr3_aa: CASSIMGTGGGYQPQHF
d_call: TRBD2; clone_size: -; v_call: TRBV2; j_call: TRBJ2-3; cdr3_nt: TGTGCCAGCAGTAGACTAGCGGGGTTCACAGATACGCAGTATTTT; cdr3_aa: CASSRLAGFTDTQYF
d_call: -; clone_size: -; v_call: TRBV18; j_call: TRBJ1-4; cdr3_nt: TGTGCCAGCTCACAAAGAGAGACTAATGAAAAACTGTTTTTT; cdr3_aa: CASSQRETNEKLFF
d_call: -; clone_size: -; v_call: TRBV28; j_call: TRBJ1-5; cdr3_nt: TGTGCCAGCAGTCTTCAGGGGACTCAGCCCCAGCATTTT; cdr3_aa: CASSLQGTQPQHF
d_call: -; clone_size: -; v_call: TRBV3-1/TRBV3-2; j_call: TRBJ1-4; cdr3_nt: TGTGCCAGCAGCCGCGGCGGGGGGACCGCAACTAATGAAAAACTGTTTTTT; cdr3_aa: CASSRGGGTATNEKLFF
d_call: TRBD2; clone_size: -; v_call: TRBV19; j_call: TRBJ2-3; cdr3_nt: TGTGCCAGTAGTCCCCAGGGAGGGCCCGGTACGCAGTATTTT; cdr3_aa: CASSPQGGPGTQYF
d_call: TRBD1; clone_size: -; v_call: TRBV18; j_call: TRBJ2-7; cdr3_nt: TGTGCCAGCTCACCGGGGGGGACAGGGGGCCTTAAGCAGTACTTC; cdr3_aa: CASSPGGTGGLKQYF
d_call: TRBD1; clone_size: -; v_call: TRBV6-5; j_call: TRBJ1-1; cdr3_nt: TGTGCCAGCAGTAGAACAGGGGCGACTGAAGCTTTCTTT; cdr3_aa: CASSRTGATEAFF
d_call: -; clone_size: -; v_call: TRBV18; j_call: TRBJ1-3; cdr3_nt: TGTGCCAGCTCACCACCAGAGCGAAACACCATATATTTT; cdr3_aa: CASSPPERNTIYF
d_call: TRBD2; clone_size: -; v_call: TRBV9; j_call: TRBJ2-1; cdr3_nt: TGTGCCAGCAGCGTGGGGGGGACCTACAATGAGCAGTTCTTC; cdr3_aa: CASSVGGTYNEQFF
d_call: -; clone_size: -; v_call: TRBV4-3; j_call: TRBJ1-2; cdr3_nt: TGCGCCAGCAGCCAGGTTATACAGGCTTATGGCTACACCTTC; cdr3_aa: CASSQVIQAYGYTF
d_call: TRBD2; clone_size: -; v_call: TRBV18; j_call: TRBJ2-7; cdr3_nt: TGTGCCAGCTCATCACTCTTAGCGGGAGGGCCCACCTACGAGCAGTACTTC; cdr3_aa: CASSSLLAGGPTYEQYF
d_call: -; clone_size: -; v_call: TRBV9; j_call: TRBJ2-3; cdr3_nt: TGTGCCAGCAGCTTAGTAGAAGGGAGTGGCGATACGCAGTATTTT; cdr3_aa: CASSLVEGSGDTQYF
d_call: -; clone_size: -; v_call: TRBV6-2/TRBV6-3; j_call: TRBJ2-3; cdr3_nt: TGTGCCAGCAGTGGGCCGTCGTCAGGGGACGGAACAGATACGCAGTATTTT; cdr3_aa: CASSGPSSGDGTDTQYF
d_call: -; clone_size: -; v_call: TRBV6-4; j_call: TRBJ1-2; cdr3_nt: TGTGCCAGCAGTGAAATGATGGGGCGTAACTATGGCTACACCTTC; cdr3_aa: CASSEMMGRNYGYTF
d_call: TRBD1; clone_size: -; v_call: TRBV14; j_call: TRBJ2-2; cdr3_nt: TGTGCCAGCAGCCGGGACAGGGGAACCGGGGAGCTGTTTTTT; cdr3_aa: CASSRDRGTGELFF
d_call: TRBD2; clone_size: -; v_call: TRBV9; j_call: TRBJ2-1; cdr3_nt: TGTGCCAGCAGCGGCGGACTAGCGGGAGGAAATGAGCAGTTCTTC; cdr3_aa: CASSGGLAGGNEQFF
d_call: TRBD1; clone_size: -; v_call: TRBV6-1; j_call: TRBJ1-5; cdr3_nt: TGTGCCAGCAGTGTTGGGACAGGACATAGCAATCAGCCCCAGCATTTT; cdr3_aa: CASSVGTGHSNQPQHF
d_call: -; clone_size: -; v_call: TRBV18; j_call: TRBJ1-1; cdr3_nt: TGTGCCAGCTCCCCCGGGACTGAAGCTTTCTTT; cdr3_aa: CASSPGTEAFF
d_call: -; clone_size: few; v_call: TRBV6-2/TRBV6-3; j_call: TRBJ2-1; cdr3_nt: TGTGCCAGCAGTTACTCGATCCAGGGGTACAATGAGCAGTTCTTC; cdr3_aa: CASSYSIQGYNEQFF
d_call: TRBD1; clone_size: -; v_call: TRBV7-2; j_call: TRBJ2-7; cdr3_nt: TGTGCCAGCAGCCAAACCCGTCGGACAGGTGTAATCTACGAGCAGTACTTC; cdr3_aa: CASSQTRRTGVIYEQYF
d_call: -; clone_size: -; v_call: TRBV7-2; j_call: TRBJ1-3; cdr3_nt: TGTGCCAGCAGCTTAGGACGGGGGAACTCTGGAAACACCATATATTTT; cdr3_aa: CASSLGRGNSGNTIYF